Listed here are 29 T cell receptor beta chains from one sample, sequenced in a study of T cell changes during pregnancy in multiple sclerosis. Data came from immunoSEQ multiplex PCR; TCRdb stores just in-frame clones and leaves some out. The sample records about 94,000 clones, 94% being singletons. Sample: peripheral blood, taken in the third trimester of pregnancy. These receptors all stem from a female donor with multiple sclerosis, enrolled in a pregnancy study.

V usage is TRBV4-1 and J usage is TRBJ2-7, with unresolved D. V was clipped by 4 bases and J by 6 bases, with 16 bases between them. The CDR3 totals 14 residues. In germline, CDR1 is MGHRA, CDR2 YSYEKL. The CDR3 nucleotides read TGCGCCAGCAGCCCCTCCCAGGTTTTGAGCGAGCAGTACTTC. Residues: CASSPSQVLSEQYF.

This clone has only a few counts. The CDR3 here is CAWSVSGVGEQYF. The CDR3 DNA is TGTGCCTGGAGTGTTAGCGGGGTGGGCGAGCAGTACTTC. This chain connects TRBV30 to TRBJ2-7, with 8 positions matching TRBD2. Germline lookup yields CDR1 GTSNPN and CDR2 SVGIG (reference sequence). V was clipped by 0 bases and J by 6 bases; unmatched bases: 4. The CDR3 is 13 residues long.

V and J are TRBV11-2 and TRBJ2-2; 10 bases fit TRBD1. CDR3 length equals 16 residues. The junction had 5 bases not matched to a gene; V was cut back by 3 bases and J by 4 bases. The V gene's germline CDR1 is SGHAT and CDR2 FQNNGV. As DNA, the CDR3 is TGTGCCAGCAGCTTCCGCCGGGACAGGGGCACCGGGGAGCTGTTTTTT. Its translation: CASSFRRDRGTGELFF.

The chain is built from TRBV4-1 and TRBJ1-2; 12 bases align to TRBD1. The CDR3 contains 16 residues. After removal of 0 bases from V and 7 bases from J, the junction contained 6 bases not matched to a gene. Germline CDR1 MGHRA, CDR2 YSYEKL. The chain's CDR3 is CASSQDWGQGAFGYTF. In DNA form, the CDR3 reads TGCGCCAGCAGCCAAGATTGGGGACAGGGGGCATTTGGCTACACCTTC.

The rearrangement joins TRBV18 to TRBJ1-4; TRBD1 might be the D (6 bases). From germline, CDR1 is KGHSH and CDR2 LQKENI. The CDR3 runs to 16 residues. V was clipped by 3 bases and J by 3 bases, with 14 bases between them. The CDR3: CASSPDRIIANEKLFF. The CDR3 DNA follows: TGTGCCAGCTCACCTGACAGGATCATAGCTAATGAAAAACTGTTTTTT.

V usage is TRBV4-1 and J usage is TRBJ2-7; 13 nucleotides align to TRBD2. The CDR3 length is 19 residues. The V gene's germline CDR1 is MGHRA and CDR2 YSYEKL. The trim removed 4 bases at V and 0 bases at J, leaving 12 bases unmatched. In nucleotides, the CDR3 is TGCGCCAGCAGCCCAAGACTAGCGGGAGGTACTTCTAGCTCCTACGAGCAGTACTTC. This sequence encodes CASSPRLAGGTSSSYEQYF.

The gene calls are TRBV19 and TRBJ2-7, with 9 bases fitting TRBD1. Germline V gene lookup returns CDR1 LNHDA and CDR2 SQIVND (reference sequence). The CDR3 contains 13 residues. Trimming cost V 3 bases and J 4 bases; bases outside gene matches: 1. CDR3: CASSMGTGYEQYF. CDR3 coding DNA: TGTGCCAGTAGTATGGGGACAGGGTACGAGCAGTACTTC.

The rearrangement links TRBV9 to TRBJ1-2, with 11 bases fitting TRBD1. This CDR3 spans 15 amino acids. Germline lookup yields CDR1 SGDLS and CDR2 YYNGEE. The V gene end was trimmed by 0 bases and the J gene end by 2 bases; junction bases not matched to a gene: 0. CDR3 sequence reads: CASSVGTGGNYGYTF. The CDR3 region has the DNA TGTGCCAGCAGCGTAGGGACAGGGGGCAACTATGGCTACACCTTC.

The V gene is TRBV9, the J gene TRBJ2-1, with TRBD2 matching 8 bases. This CDR3 has 15 residues. V lost 0 bases, J lost 9 bases, and 8 bases stayed unmatched. Germline CDR1 SGDLS, CDR2 YYNGEE. Here the CDR3 DNA reads TGTGCCAGCAGCGTAGTCGGGCTTAGCGGGACTGAGCAGTTCTTC. Protein: CASSVVGLSGTEQFF.

The V gene is TRBV4-1, the J gene TRBJ2-7, with D possibly matching TRBD1 (6 bases). The CDR3 has 17 amino acids. Deletions cut 1 base from V and 1 base from J, with 17 bases between. The germline gives CDR1 MGHRA, CDR2 YSYEKL. The CDR3 coding sequence is TGCGCCAGCAGCCAAGCCCCAATCTCCGGACAGTCCTACGAGCAGTACTTC. It codes for CASSQAPISGQSYEQYF.

The genes are TRBV2 and TRBJ2-7, with TRBD1 identical over 7 bases. The CDR3 consists of 13 residues. After removal of 6 bases from V and 0 bases from J, the junction contained 2 bases not matched to a gene. Germline CDR1 reads SNHLY; CDR2 reads FYNNEI. CDR3: CASSWDSSYEQYF. CDR3 DNA sequence: TGTGCCAGCAGCTGGGACAGCTCCTACGAGCAGTACTTC.

V usage is TRBV19 and J usage is TRBJ2-3; 8 nucleotides match TRBD2. Germline CDR1 and CDR2: LNHDA and SQIVND (reference sequence). The ends lost 3 bases at V and 4 bases at J; junction bases unmatched: 9. This CDR3 comprises 16 residues. CDR3 residues: CASSIKPAGVPDTQYF. The DNA for the CDR3 is TGTGCCAGTAGTATTAAGCCAGCGGGAGTACCAGATACGCAGTATTTT.

V gene TRBV7-2 combines with J gene TRBJ2-7; 14 nucleotides match TRBD2. Per the germline V gene, CDR1 is SGHTA and CDR2 is FQGNSA. Losses at the gene ends were 4 bases for V and 0 bases for J; bases not matched to a gene: 11. This CDR3 region has 19 residues. CDR3 nucleotides: TGTGCCAGCAGCTCCTGGACTAGCGGGAGGTACCAAAGCTCCTACGAGCAGTACTTC. It encodes CASSSWTSGRYQSSYEQYF.

The chain uses TRBV2 and TRBJ2-7; unclear D gene. The CDR3 is made up of 13 amino acids. CDR1 and CDR2 (germline): SNHLY, FYNNEI. V gave up 3 bases and J gave up 2 bases, with 8 bases separating them. The CDR3 DNA is TGTGCCAGCAGTGACTCGGTCCCCTACGAGCAGTACTTC. As protein: CASSDSVPYEQYF.

The chain has TRBV5-4 and TRBJ2-1; 16 bases agree with TRBD2. Germline-derived CDR1 and CDR2 are SGHNT and YYREEE (reference sequence). This CDR3 contains 19 residues. V gave up 4 bases and J gave up 0 bases; unmatched junction bases: 7. The CDR3 loop reads CASSPGLAGGLSSYNEQFF. CDR3 DNA sequence: TGTGCCAGCAGCCCGGGACTAGCGGGAGGGCTTAGCTCCTACAATGAGCAGTTCTTC.

This sequence joins TRBV7-2 and TRBJ2-7; TRBD2 aligns across 7 bases. The CDR3 runs to 15 residues. Germline CDR1 reads SGHTA; CDR2 reads FQGNSA. The J segment lost 7 bases and the V segment lost 1 base, leaving 10 bases of the junction unmatched. Here the CDR3 DNA reads TGTGCCAGCAGCTTAGGTGGTGGGAGGGCCGGGGAGCAGTACTTC. Translation gives CASSLGGGRAGEQYF.

The chain has TRBV9 and TRBJ2-7; 9 bases are shared with TRBD2. The CDR3 totals 14 residues. V shed 2 bases and J 3 bases; nucleotides not matched to a gene: 3. In germline, CDR1 is SGDLS, CDR2 YYNGEE. CDR3 nucleotides: TGTGCCAGCAGCGTGGGTAGCGGGAGCTACGAGCAGTACTTC. As protein: CASSVGSGSYEQYF.

The chain has TRBV27 and TRBJ2-7; 7 bases are a match to TRBD1. Germline CDR1 is MNHEY and CDR2 is SMNVEV (reference sequence). The ends lost 4 bases at V and 0 bases at J; junction bases unmatched: 3. The CDR3 extends over 14 amino acids. The CDR3 is CASSYRDSSYEQYF. As DNA, the CDR3 is TGTGCCAGCAGTTACCGGGACAGCTCCTACGAGCAGTACTTC.

The chain combines TRBV14 with TRBJ1-4, with 8 bases that match TRBD1. V shed 6 bases, J shed 7 bases, and the junction held 7 bases outside the gene matches. The CDR3 runs to 14 residues. Germline V gene data show CDR1 as SGHDN and CDR2 as FVKESK. In nucleotides, the CDR3 is TGTGCCAGCAGTCAGCCGGGGACAGGTGAAAAACTGTTTTTT. This translates into CASSQPGTGEKLFF.

A single count supports this clone. The rearrangement uses TRBV6-1 and TRBJ1-2, with 10 positions matching TRBD1. Germline CDR1 and CDR2: MNHNS and SASEGT. The CDR3 totals 15 residues. After removal of 5 bases from V and 2 bases from J, the junction contained 5 bases not matched to a gene. The CDR3 nucleotides read TGTGCCAGCAGTTTATCGGACAGGGGGAACTATGGCTACACCTTC. It codes for CASSLSDRGNYGYTF.

The rearrangement joins TRBV29-1 to TRBJ1-1; D possibly corresponds to TRBD1 (5 bases). CDR1 SQVTM and CDR2 ANQGSEA come from the germline V gene. The ends were cut back, 6 bases at V and 4 bases at J, with 15 bases in the middle. The CDR3 totals 13 residues. The CDR3 sequence is CSVSPSGGTEAFF. The CDR3 DNA is TGCAGCGTCTCTCCGTCGGGGGGCACTGAAGCTTTCTTT. Full variable domain (missing parts from reference TRBV29-1 and TRBJ1-1): SAVISQKPSRDICQRGTSLTIQCQVDSQVTMMFWYRQQPGQSLTLIATANQGSEATYESGFVIDKFPISRPNLTFSTLTVSNMSPEDSSIYLCSVSPSGGTEAFFGQGTRLTVV.

A single count supports this clone. CDR3 sequence (DNA): TGTGCCAGCTCACCACCCAGCTCCTACGAGCAGTACTTC. Translating gives CASSPPSSYEQYF. The chain carries TRBV18 and TRBJ2-7, with no clear D. This CDR3 has 13 residues. CDR1 is KGHSH, CDR2 LQKENI, per germline. V lost 0 bases and J lost 0, with 3 bases in between.

This clone was observed once. The chain couples TRBV5-1 to TRBJ1-4; 9 bases are a match to TRBD1. CDR1 and CDR2 (germline): SGHRS, YFSETQ. This CDR3 is 14 amino acids long. V was pared by 4 bases and J by 7 bases, with 5 bases of the junction left unmatched. The CDR3 DNA reads TGCGCCAGCAGCATCGGGACAGGGATTGAAAAACTGTTTTTT. It yields the protein CASSIGTGIEKLFF.

The chain is built from TRBV5-4 and TRBJ2-3; 10 bases match TRBD2. Germline V gene sequence: CDR1 SGHNT, CDR2 YYREEE (reference sequence). Trimming removed 4 bases from V and 5 bases from J; junction bases left unmatched: 13. The CDR3 runs 17 residues. CDR3 DNA sequence: TGTGCCAGCAGCCAAAATCTAGCGGGAGTGAGTGTAGATACGCAGTATTTT. Amino acid sequence: CASSQNLAGVSVDTQYF.

The DNA for the CDR3 is TGTGCCACCAGCAACGCGGGAAGCTCCTACGAGCAGTACTTC. It encodes CATSNAGSSYEQYF. The rearrangement uses TRBV15 and TRBJ2-7, with D possibly TRBD2 on 6 matching bases. The CDR3 runs 14 residues. Trimming stripped 4 bases from V and 0 bases from J, with 10 bases between. The germline V gene encodes CDR1 LNHNV and CDR2 YYDKDF (reference sequence). Full variable domain (remainder filled in from reference TRBV15 and TRBJ2-7): DAMVIQNPRYQVTQFGKPVTLSCSQTLNHNVMYWYQQKSSQAPKLLFHYYDKDFNNEADTPDNFQSRRPNTSFCFLDIRSPGLGDTAMYLCATSNAGSSYEQYFGPGTRLTVT.

The chain combines TRBV13 with TRBJ2-3; D may be TRBD1 (6 bases). Trimming pared 4 bases from V and 0 bases from J, leaving 8 bases between. Germline loops: CDR1 PRHDT, CDR2 FYEKMQ (reference sequence). CDR3 size: 14 residues. This CDR3 is CASSSDRSTDTQYF. The CDR3 DNA sequence: TGTGCCAGCAGCTCGGACAGAAGCACAGATACGCAGTATTTT.

This chain connects TRBV4-3 to TRBJ2-7; D gene unclear. The V gene lost 0 bases and the J gene lost 0 bases, with 9 bases spanning the gap. This CDR3 region has 15 residues. Germline lookup yields CDR1 LGHNA and CDR2 YSLEER. The CDR3 DNA is TGCGCCAGCAGCCAAGAATGGGCGAGCTCCTACGAGCAGTACTTC. Residues: CASSQEWASSYEQYF.

This clone was picked up one time. The rearrangement joins TRBV6-4 to TRBJ2-1, with D possibly TRBD2 on 6 matching bases. Germline CDR1 and CDR2: MRHNA and SNTAGT. There are 16 residues in the CDR3. Trimming stripped 4 bases from V and 8 bases from J, with 21 bases between. The DNA for the CDR3 is TGTGCCAGCAGTGTCCACACCGGGCCCTCGGGGGATGAGCAGTTCTTC. Amino acid sequence: CASSVHTGPSGDEQFF.

The chain is built from TRBV6-6 and TRBJ2-2; TRBD2 is a possible D gene (6 bases). CDR1 is MNHNY and CDR2 is SVGAGI in the germline V gene (reference sequence). The CDR3 covers 15 residues. Between the trimmed V and J ends, which lost 4 bases and 4 bases, there was a span of 13 bases. CDR3 bases: TGTGCCAGCAGTTTGAGGCCCGGGGGCACCGGGGAGCTGTTTTTT. Its protein is CASSLRPGGTGELFF.